This T cell receptor (beta chain) was observed in a study of blood T cell repertoires in COVID-19. Overall study context: Sites in the United States, Italy and Spain provided acute and convalescent COVID-19 samples. PBMCs, B-cell-depleted T cells, or T cells were the source of the cDNA or gDNA that made up the material.

Germline CDR1 reads LGHNA; CDR2 reads YNFKEQ. V was pared by 0 bases and J by 7 bases, with 12 bases between. The CDR3 is 14 residues long. This clone was counted between two and nine times. Original analysis: Cell counts per sample came from amplifying reference gene primers. The assay was immunoSEQ multiplex PCR, and TCRdb's table has in-frame clones only and misses some. V and J calls plus clone size are reproduced from that table; the DNA served to infer D and trimming. Of under 150,000 clones in the sample, less than 80% are singletons; the top ten hold 4.5% to 5%. The source is a woman over 75 with active or convalescent COVID-19. The source material was peripheral blood. The V and J genes are TRBV4-2 and TRBJ2-5; D gene unclear. CDR3 sequence: CASSQDSVRGTQYF. The CDR3 region has the DNA TGTGCCAGCAGCCAAGATAGTGTTCGTGGGACCCAGTACTTC.